These 16 T cell receptor beta chains came from one sample sequenced in a study of shared clonotypes between healthy human individuals (dated by TCRdb to 2020 to 2022). Receptor amplification or capture employed the immunoSEQ multiplex PCR assay. Drawn from immuneACCESS, this table holds only the in-frame rearrangements with V and J called that TCRdb kept. Clones are partly lost; checked studies trace under half to an unresolved V gene and leave the rest unexplained. The sample table contains about 1 million clones; only one count was recorded for approximately 68% of them. Approximately 1.5% of the sample lies in the top ten. The sample consisted of memory CD4+ T cells sorted from blood. The sample's cell subset or site label is to be understood as: CD45RA-negative fraction. Receptors originate from a young man in good health.

V and J are TRBV18 and TRBJ1-3, with unresolved D. The germline gives CDR1 KGHSH, CDR2 LQKENI. This CDR3 comprises 17 residues. Trimming stripped 3 bases from V and 1 base from J, with 16 bases between. The CDR3 spells CASSPPTRYGSGNTIYF. The CDR3 coding sequence is TGTGCCAGCTCACCCCCGACACGGTATGGTTCTGGAAACACCATATATTTT.

The rearrangement links TRBV5-1 to TRBJ2-7; possibly TRBD2 for D (6 bases). With 4 bases removed from V and 7 bases from J, the gap between germline ends came to 30 bases. CDR3 length equals 18 residues. CDR1 and CDR2 from the germline V gene are SGHRS and YFSETQ. DNA of the CDR3: TGCGCCAGCAGCACCCGGTCCGGGAGCAATTTACCCCCCGGTGAGCAGTACTTC. It is translated as CASSTRSGSNLPPGEQYF.

J is TRBJ2-7 and V is TRBV10-2; D not resolved. Looked up from germline, CDR1 is WSHSY and CDR2 is SAAADI. V shed 6 bases and J shed 0 bases, with 9 bases lying between them. CDR3 length: 13 residues. The CDR3 coding sequence is TGCGCCAGCAGGGTTGTTAGCTCCTACGAGCAGTACTTC. Translation gives CASRVVSSYEQYF.

This clone was seen a few times. This sequence joins TRBV6-5 and TRBJ1-4; 8 bases map to TRBD1. Germline CDR1 and CDR2: MNHEY and SVGAGI. The CDR3 loop spans 14 amino acids. J gave up 6 bases and V 6 bases, and 6 bases lay outside the gene matches. The CDR3 DNA is TGTGCCAGCAGGCGGACAGGGTTTGATGAAAAACTGTTTTTT. Amino acid sequence: CASRRTGFDEKLFF.

This chain connects TRBV18 to TRBJ2-1; tentatively, D is TRBD1 or TRBD2 (5 bases each). The V end was cut by 2 bases, the J end by 5 bases, with 13 bases between. Per the germline V gene, CDR1 is KGHSH and CDR2 is LQKENI. The CDR3 loop spans 15 amino acids. The CDR3 here is CASSPWGPPDNEQFF. The DNA for the CDR3 is TGTGCCAGCTCACCATGGGGACCGCCAGACAATGAGCAGTTCTTC.

The V call is TRBV7-9, the J call TRBJ1-5; 7 bases agree with TRBD1. The CDR3 contains 15 residues. V was pared by 5 bases and J by 3 bases, with 7 bases of the junction left unmatched. The V gene's germline CDR1 is SEHNR and CDR2 FQNEAQ (reference sequence). The CDR3 DNA follows: TGTGCCAGCAGCCCAGGGGGGGGATACAATCAGCCCCAGCATTTT. It is translated as CASSPGGGYNQPQHF.

The V and J genes are TRBV5-6 and TRBJ1-2; perhaps TRBD1 as D (5 bases). Germline CDR1 reads SGHDT; CDR2 reads YYEEEE. The length of the CDR3 is 12 residues. Trimming stripped 1 base from V and 6 bases from J, with 7 bases between. CDR3 sequence reads: CASSLPGDGYTF. CDR3 coding DNA: TGTGCCAGCAGCTTGCCGGGGGATGGCTACACCTTC.

V usage is TRBV18 and J usage is TRBJ1-5; possible D gene TRBD1, 5 bases. V was shortened by 1 base and J by 1 base, with 11 bases between the two germline ends. The CDR3 totals 16 residues. CDR1 is KGHSH and CDR2 is LQKENI in the germline V gene. The CDR3 reads CASSPLGWGSNQPQHF. CDR3 DNA sequence: TGTGCCAGCTCACCACTAGGCTGGGGGAGCAATCAGCCCCAGCATTTT. Together with reference TRBV18 and TRBJ1-5, the CDR3 gives the full variable domain: NAGVMQNPRHLVRRRGQEARLRCSPMKGHSHVYWYRQLPEEGLKFMVYLQKENIIDESGMPKERFSAEFPKEGPSILRIQQVVRGDSAAYFCASSPLGWGSNQPQHFGDGTRLSIL.

In this sample, this clone turned up a few times. V and J are TRBV18 and TRBJ1-5; D not certain. V lost 6 bases, J lost 9 bases, and 15 bases lay in between. CDR3 size: 13 residues. Germline values: CDR1 KGHSH, CDR2 LQKENI. CDR3 sequence: CASSPLGLAPQHF. The CDR3 bases are TGTGCCAGCTCCCCCCTGGGTTTAGCGCCCCAGCATTTT.

V usage is TRBV28 and J usage is TRBJ1-1; 9 nucleotides match TRBD1. V lost 6 bases and J lost 0; bases outside the gene matches: 17. The CDR3 has 19 residues. Germline CDR1 and CDR2: MDHEN and SYDVKM. The CDR3 nucleotides read TGTGCCAGCAGCTCGGGACAGGGAATAAGAGGGTCCATGAACACTGAAGCTTTCTTT. It encodes CASSSGQGIRGSMNTEAFF.

The chain recombines TRBV5-1 with TRBJ2-3, with 9 bases matching TRBD2. The CDR3 has 17 amino acids. Germline assignment: CDR1 SGHRS and CDR2 YFSETQ. Trimming took 0 bases from V and 2 from J; bases not matched to a gene: 7. In nucleotides, the CDR3 is TGCGCCAGCAGCTTGGCCTTGACTAGCGGCCCCACAGATACGCAGTATTTT. Its translation is CASSLALTSGPTDTQYF. Using reference TRBV5-1 and TRBJ2-3 for the parts outside the CDR3, the full variable domain is KAGVTQTPRYLIKTRGQQVTLSCSPISGHRSVSWYQQTPGQGLQFLFEYFSETQRNKGNFPGRFSGRQFSNSRSEMNVSTLELGDSALYLCASSLALTSGPTDTQYFGPGTRLTVL.

This clone showed up just a few times. The rearrangement uses TRBV19 and TRBJ1-3; D is ambiguous. The germline V gene encodes CDR1 LNHDA and CDR2 SQIVND (reference sequence). V was cut by 6 bases and J by 0 bases, with 9 bases left in between. CDR3 length: 14 amino acids. The CDR3 nucleotides are TGTGCCAGTAGGAGAGAGAGCTCTGGAAACACCATATATTTT. It yields the protein CASRRESSGNTIYF.

For this clone: The junction and the germline gene differ at one end; a read error may be behind it. The chain links TRBV7-7 to TRBJ2-5; TRBD2 aligns across 8 bases. The CDR3 runs 14 residues. The germline gives CDR1 SSHAT, CDR2 FNYEAQ (reference sequence). The CDR3 region is CASSPGGAHETQYF. CDR3 DNA: TGTGCTAGCAGCCCCGGGGGGGCTCACGAGACCCAGTACTTC.

This chain connects TRBV2 to TRBJ2-1; D is undetermined. CDR1 is SNHLY and CDR2 is FYNNEI in the germline V gene. CDR3 length: 12 amino acids. V was clipped by 5 bases and J by 7 bases, with 9 bases between them. CDR3 DNA: TGTGCCAGCAGTCGAGTTCAGAATGAGCAGTTCTTC. This gives the protein CASSRVQNEQFF.

The table lists this clone with a count of one. This chain uses TRBV6-1 with TRBJ1-6, with 7 bases matching TRBD1. V dropped 3 bases and J dropped 7; count of bases not matched to a gene: 9. Germline values: CDR1 MNHNS, CDR2 SASEGT. This CDR3 has 16 amino acids. Here the CDR3 DNA reads TGTGCCAGCAGTGATAGAGGGGGCACGTGGAATTCACCCCTCCACTTT. Its translation: CASSDRGGTWNSPLHF.

In its sample, this clone was seen a few times. J is TRBJ1-1 and V is TRBV11-2; 7 bases fit TRBD1. The trim removed 3 bases at V and 1 base at J, leaving 2 bases unmatched. This CDR3 has 14 residues. The germline V gene encodes CDR1 SGHAT and CDR2 FQNNGV. The CDR3 loop is CASSFRQGNTEAFF. Written as DNA, the CDR3 is TGTGCCAGCAGCTTTCGACAGGGGAACACTGAAGCTTTCTTT.